This TCR beta chain was identified in a study of persistence of HIV-infected CD4 T cells. Study background: Donors had been on suppressive ART for a median of 8 years.

Findings of the study overall: Degenerate expanded CDR3beta sequences were enriched among CMV- and Gag-responding cells.

Anti-CD3/anti-CD28 beads served as a nonspecific positive control stimulus. CD4+ T cells upregulating both CD40 ligand and CD69 were sorted as responding cells. For at least 4 years, plasma HIV-1 RNA was undetectable (<50 copies/mL). Sequencing used immunoSEQ version 4 in survey mode. Clones were read by immunoSEQ multiplex PCR, and TCRdb kept only the in-frame ones, dropping some. Among approximately 45,000 clones, approximately 90% were seen once, and the ten largest hold over 3%. Remarks on this clone: Its antigen is still unknown.

The sequencing used CD4+ T cells sorted from PBMCs after roughly 18-hour stimulation, collected from a patient who received antiretroviral therapy. The receptor was isolated from an adult woman with HIV who was CMV-seropositive.

CDR3 sequence (DNA): TGCAGCGTTGAAGGGCCAACGGGAACCCTTTTATATGGCTACACCTTC. Its protein product is CSVEGPTGTLLYGYTF. The gene calls are TRBV29-1 and TRBJ1-2; D remains ambiguous. Trimming pared 1 base from V and 5 bases from J, leaving 20 bases between. This CDR3 has 16 amino acids. Germline loops: CDR1 SQVTM, CDR2 ANQGSEA.